This passage covers 28 T cell receptor beta chains from one sample sequenced in a study of stem cell transplantation in POMP-related autoinflammatory disease. The data were produced by immunoSEQ multiplex PCR, yet TCRdb's version contains in-frame clones alone and is incomplete. The sample lists roughly 6,900 clones; around 86% were seen once. Sequencing input: a CXCR5-defined cell subset from PBMCs. The source of these receptors is a human donor in good health.

The rearrangement uses TRBV11-2 and TRBJ1-1; 9 bases are a match to TRBD1. The CDR3 has 15 amino acids. The trim removed 5 bases at V and 5 bases at J, leaving 9 bases unmatched. The germline V gene encodes CDR1 SGHAT and CDR2 FQNNGV. CDR3 sequence: CASSPLQGARTEAFF. CDR3 coding DNA: TGTGCCAGCAGCCCCTTACAGGGGGCAAGGACTGAAGCTTTCTTT.

This rearrangement joins TRBV12-2 to TRBJ2-7. TRBV12-2 is listed as a pseudogene. The CDR3 runs to 11 residues. In nucleotides, the CDR3 is TGTGCAAGTCGCTTAGTTGCCGAGCAGTACTTC. This translates into CASRLVAEQYF.

This chain uses TRBV30 with TRBJ2-6, with 7 bases fitting TRBD2. The ends lost 0 bases at V and 1 base at J; junction bases unmatched: 9. The CDR3 covers 18 residues. Germline CDR1 reads GTSNPN; CDR2 reads SVGIG (reference sequence). CDR3 region: CAWSVPSWRGSGANVLTF. The CDR3, as DNA: TGTGCCTGGAGTGTACCCAGTTGGCGGGGGTCTGGGGCCAACGTCCTGACTTTC.

J is TRBJ1-2 and V is TRBV5-4; D unclear. In germline, CDR1 is SGHNT, CDR2 YYREEE (reference sequence). V lost 4 bases and J 2 bases, leaving 12 bases between the germline ends. This CDR3 is 14 amino acids long. CDR3 DNA sequence: TGTGCCAGCAGCCCAGGAGGACGGAACTATGGCTACACCTTC. As protein: CASSPGGRNYGYTF. Filled out from reference TRBV5-4 and TRBJ1-2, the complete variable domain reads ETGVTQSPTHLIKTRGQQVTLRCSSQSGHNTVSWYQQALGQGPQFIFQYYREEENGRGNFPPRFSGLQFPNYSSELNVNALELDDSALYLCASSPGGRNYGYTFGSGTRLTVV.

This rearrangement joins TRBV19 to TRBJ1-5, with unresolved D. V lost 8 bases to trimming and J lost 2 bases, with 13 bases between them. The CDR3 has 14 amino acids. CDR1 LNHDA and CDR2 SQIVND come from the germline V gene (reference sequence). The CDR3 loop is CASCGGAGNQPQHF. The CDR3, as DNA: TGTGCCAGTTGTGGAGGAGCGGGCAATCAGCCCCAGCATTTT.

V usage is TRBV4-1 and J usage is TRBJ2-3; D gene unclear. This CDR3 region has 14 residues. The germline gives CDR1 MGHRA, CDR2 YSYEKL. The V and J ends lost 0 bases and 4 bases respectively, with 8 bases between them. The CDR3 DNA is TGCGCCAGCAGCCAAGATGCCCAGTCAGATACGCAGTATTTT. Translating gives CASSQDAQSDTQYF.

The rearrangement joins TRBV5-1 to TRBJ2-1, with D possibly TRBD1 on 5 matching bases. The germline V gene has CDR1 SGHRS and CDR2 YFSETQ. V lost 1 base and J 9 bases, leaving 5 bases between the germline ends. The length of the CDR3 is 11 residues. The CDR3 sequence is CASSLRGEQFF. CDR3 nucleotide sequence: TGCGCCAGCAGCTTGAGGGGTGAGCAGTTCTTC. The whole variable domain, remainder taken from reference TRBV5-1 and TRBJ2-1, is KAGVTQTPRYLIKTRGQQVTLSCSPISGHRSVSWYQQTPGQGLQFLFEYFSETQRNKGNFPGRFSGRQFSNSRSEMNVSTLELGDSALYLCASSLRGEQFFGPGTRLTVL.

V and J are TRBV19 and TRBJ1-2; 8 nucleotides match TRBD1. The V gene end was trimmed by 6 bases and the J gene end by 5 bases; junction bases not matched to a gene: 2. Germline CDR1 and CDR2: LNHDA and SQIVND (reference sequence). This CDR3 comprises 12 residues. CDR3 sequence: CASRRTGYGYTF. The CDR3 DNA is TGTGCCAGTAGACGGACAGGGTATGGCTACACCTTC.

The chain joins TRBV18 to TRBJ2-2, with 8 positions matching TRBD1. V shed 4 bases and J 1 base; nucleotides not matched to a gene: 5. Germline lookup yields CDR1 KGHSH and CDR2 LQKENI. The CDR3 is made up of 16 amino acids. Written as DNA, the CDR3 is TGTGCCAGCTCACGTTTTGGGACAGGGAACACCGGGGAGCTGTTTTTT. This gives the protein CASSRFGTGNTGELFF.

V and J are TRBV9 and TRBJ1-4; the match to TRBD1 covers 8 bases. The germline CDR1 and CDR2 sequences are SGDLS and YYNGEE. The V segment lost 3 bases and the J segment 11 bases; nucleotides outside the gene matches: 6. The CDR3 has 13 amino acids. The DNA for the CDR3 is TGTGCCAGCAGCGCTCGGACAGGGCATAAACTGTTTTTT. This gives the protein CASSARTGHKLFF.

The rearrangement uses TRBV7-9 and TRBJ1-5; no reliable D call. This CDR3 comprises 15 residues. Germline V gives CDR1 SEHNR, CDR2 FQNEAQ (reference sequence). Trimming took off 1 base at V and 0 bases at J, with 7 bases between the two ends. CDR3 loop: CASSLGDHSNQPQHF. CDR3 nucleotide sequence: TGTGCCAGCAGCTTAGGAGACCATAGCAATCAGCCCCAGCATTTT.

This chain connects TRBV18 to TRBJ1-4; 8 nucleotides align to TRBD1. The V gene's germline CDR1 is KGHSH and CDR2 LQKENI. With V trimmed by 2 bases and J by 5 bases, 4 bases remained unmatched. CDR3 size: 15 residues. The DNA of the CDR3 is TGTGCCAGCTCACCAGTTGGGACAGGCAATGAAAAACTGTTTTTT. Its translation is CASSPVGTGNEKLFF.

This chain connects TRBV5-1 to TRBJ2-7, with 10 bases lining up with TRBD2. The CDR3 spans 15 residues. The germline V gene has CDR1 SGHRS and CDR2 YFSETQ. Trimming took 2 bases from V and 6 from J; bases not matched to a gene: 8. CDR3 DNA sequence: TGCGCCAGCAGCTTACTTAAAGGACTAGCGGCCGAGCAGTACTTC. This sequence encodes CASSLLKGLAAEQYF.

The chain carries TRBV5-1 and TRBJ2-2, with TRBD2 identical over 12 bases. The V gene end was trimmed by 0 bases and the J gene end by 7 bases; junction bases not matched to a gene: 10. The CDR3 covers 18 residues. CDR1 SGHRS and CDR2 YFSETQ come from the germline V gene. For the CDR3, the DNA is TGCGCCAGCAGCTTGGGCCCCGGACTAGCGGGGACACTCGGGGAGCTGTTTTTT. Amino acids: CASSLGPGLAGTLGELFF.

This sequence joins TRBV6-1 and TRBJ1-5; 12 positions agree with TRBD1. V lost 7 bases to trimming and J lost 6 bases; unmatched junction nucleotides: 7. Germline CDR1 reads MNHNS; CDR2 reads SASEGT. This CDR3 region has 15 residues. This CDR3 reads CASTSGQGASQPQHF. The CDR3 DNA reads as TGTGCCAGCACCTCGGGACAGGGGGCCTCTCAGCCCCAGCATTTT.

Only a few counts were recorded for this clone. This chain joins TRBV28 and TRBJ1-6; no firm D call. The V and J ends lost 5 bases and 5 bases respectively, with 13 bases between them. CDR1 and CDR2 from the germline V gene are MDHEN and SYDVKM. The CDR3 covers 15 residues. The CDR3 DNA is TGTGCCAGCAGTCTCTCGGCAGGAGATAATTCACCCCTCCACTTT. Amino acids: CASSLSAGDNSPLHF.

V and J are TRBV7-9 and TRBJ2-1; tentative D call: TRBD2 (7 bases). V was cut by 4 bases and J by 5 bases, with 12 bases left in between. The CDR3 totals 14 residues. CDR1 and CDR2 from the germline V gene are SEHNR and FQNEAQ (reference sequence). In nucleotides, the CDR3 is TGTGCCAGCAGCTCTGTGGGGGGGCACAATGAGCAGTTCTTC. Its translation: CASSSVGGHNEQFF.

The rearrangement links TRBV28 to TRBJ2-2; either TRBD1 or TRBD2 may supply D (5 bases each). The V end was cut by 8 bases, the J end by 0 bases, with 16 bases between. From germline, CDR1 is MDHEN and CDR2 SYDVKM. The CDR3 is made up of 16 amino acids. The CDR3 DNA reads as TGTGCCAGCGCCCCCTTAGGGACCACGAACACCGGGGAGCTGTTTTTT. Its translation is CASAPLGTTNTGELFF. The complete variable domain, with remaining parts taken from reference TRBV28 and TRBJ2-2, reads DVKVTQSSRYLVKRTGEKVFLECVQDMDHENMFWYRQDPGLGLRLIYFSYDVKMKEKGDIPEGYSVSREKKERFSLILESASTNQTSMYLCASAPLGTTNTGELFFGEGSRLTVL.

CDR3 in amino acids: CASSVVASTDTQYF. The CDR3 DNA sequence: TGTGCCAGCAGCGTAGTAGCGAGCACAGATACGCAGTATTTT. The chain uses TRBV9 and TRBJ2-3; tentative D call: TRBD2 (5 bases). The V and J ends lost 0 bases and 0 bases respectively, with 5 bases between them. CDR1 is SGDLS and CDR2 is YYNGEE in the germline V gene. The CDR3 spans 14 residues.

The gene calls are TRBV5-1 and TRBJ2-2, with 11 bases that match TRBD1. The V segment lost 7 bases and the J segment 4 bases; nucleotides outside the gene matches: 3. The CDR3 covers 14 residues. The V gene's germline CDR1 is SGHRS and CDR2 YFSETQ. Written as DNA, the CDR3 is TGCGCCAGCGGGACAGGGGGATTCACCGGGGAGCTGTTTTTT. Translated: CASGTGGFTGELFF.

V and J are TRBV12-2 and TRBJ1-2; the table's D gene call, TRBD1, was not cross checked with the DNA. TRBV12-2 constitutes a pseudogene. The CDR3 is 16 amino acids. CDR3 coding DNA: TGTGCAAGTCGCCCGGACAGGGACAGATTTGGCTATGGCTACACCTTC. It specifies CASRPDRDRFGYGYTF.

This chain connects TRBV18 to TRBJ2-5; TRBD2 is a possible D gene (5 bases). The CDR3 length is 13 residues. Trimming removed 1 base from V and 11 bases from J, with 14 bases in between. Germline lookup yields CDR1 KGHSH and CDR2 LQKENI. CDR3 DNA: TGTGCCAGCTCACCACTTCGGGATGGGGAGCAGTACTTC. Its translation: CASSPLRDGEQYF. Based on the CDR3 plus reference TRBV18 and TRBJ2-5, the full variable domain is NAGVMQNPRHLVRRRGQEARLRCSPMKGHSHVYWYRQLPEEGLKFMVYLQKENIIDESGMPKERFSAEFPKEGPSILRIQQVVRGDSAAYFCASSPLRDGEQYFGPGTRLLVL.

The V gene is TRBV19, the J gene TRBJ1-2; 9 bases agree with TRBD1. Trimming removed 5 bases from V and 8 bases from J; junction bases left unmatched: 12. There are 15 residues in the CDR3. Germline V gives CDR1 LNHDA, CDR2 SQIVND (reference sequence). CDR3 protein: CASSEPGQGGRGYTF. DNA for the CDR3: TGTGCCAGTAGTGAGCCGGGACAGGGAGGGAGAGGCTACACCTTC.

This clone turned up a few times. The CDR3 DNA sequence: TGCGCCAGCAGCTTGGCGCTAGCGGGGATCACAGATACGCAGTATTTT. Translated, it gives CASSLALAGITDTQYF. V gene TRBV5-1 combines with J gene TRBJ2-3, with 9 bases that match TRBD2. The germline V gene encodes CDR1 SGHRS and CDR2 YFSETQ. The CDR3 has 16 amino acids. The trim removed 0 bases at V and 2 bases at J, leaving 4 bases unmatched.

V usage is TRBV5-1 and J usage is TRBJ2-3, with D tentatively TRBD1 (6 bases). CDR1 and CDR2 from the germline V gene are SGHRS and YFSETQ. This CDR3 comprises 14 residues. Between the trimmed V and J ends, which lost 0 bases and 2 bases, there was a span of 7 bases. CDR3 bases: TGCGCCAGCAGCTTGGAGGGGGACACAGATACGCAGTATTTT. This translates into CASSLEGDTDTQYF.

This chain connects TRBV13 to TRBJ1-2; 10 nucleotides agree with TRBD1. The junction had 8 bases not matched to a gene; V was cut back by 6 bases and J by 4 bases. CDR1 and CDR2 from the germline V gene are PRHDT and FYEKMQ (reference sequence). This CDR3 is built from 15 residues. This chain's CDR3 is CASRGQGTLFYGYTF. The CDR3 DNA is TGTGCCAGCAGGGGACAGGGGACGCTCTTCTATGGCTACACCTTC.

This chain uses TRBV27 with TRBJ2-5, with 7 positions matching TRBD1. This CDR3 has 12 amino acids. Trimming took 10 bases from V and 4 from J; bases not matched to a gene: 6. Germline assignment: CDR1 MNHEY and CDR2 SMNVEV (reference sequence). As DNA, the CDR3 is TGTGCCATTCCGGGACAGCCAGAGACCCAGTACTTC. Its translation is CAIPGQPETQYF.

The rearrangement uses TRBV29-1 and TRBJ2-1; D remains ambiguous. The CDR3 sequence is 9 residues long. V was trimmed by 2 bases and J by 8 bases, leaving 1 base between them. Germline assignment: CDR1 SQVTM and CDR2 ANQGSEA. CDR3 amino acids: CSVEYEQFF. In DNA, the CDR3 is TGCAGCGTTGAATATGAGCAGTTCTTC.